This T cell receptor (beta chain) was retrieved from a study of T cells expressing NK-cell markers (dated by TCRdb to the early 2020s). Regarding the research as a whole: Three sorted T-cell subsets (CD3+CD56+NKG2C+, CD3+CD56+NKG2C- and CD3+CD56-NKG2C+) from under 10 donors had their TCR beta-chain repertoires profiled. Among the eight sequenced donors, seven were HCMV-seropositive and one was HCMV-seronegative. Randomly selected healthy volunteers, three men and five women, were used as the eight sequenced donors. Illumina HiSeq 2000/2500, MiSeq or NextSeq was used to sequence libraries as 2 x 150 bp reads. Overall study results and their limits: In several donors, the dominant CD3+CD56+NKG2C+ clonotypes were found to rank among the top 10 CD8+ clonotypes and to make up about 1.0-7.0% of CD8+ T cells. Whether the expanded NKG2C-expressing T cell clones were specific for HCMV antigens remained unclear. Those dominant clonotypes were again the most abundant among CD3+CD56-NKG2C+ cells in a few donors, at about 28.3-60.1%.

CDR1 and CDR2 are drawn from the germline V gene: SGHVS, FQNEAQ. CDR3 length: 15 amino acids, cysteine to phenylalanine. DNA was not recorded. The run used an Illumina HiSeq 2000. TCR beta cDNA libraries were made by 5'RACE template switching that added a universal primer site and unique molecular identifiers. cDNA synthesis was primed from the TCR beta constant segment, followed by two successive PCR amplification steps. As for how the authors treated the data: MIGEC handled demultiplexing of the reads and grouping by UMI, while MiTCR was used to assemble and quantify clonotypes. To exclude erroneous sequences, only TCR cDNA sequences supported by at least two reads were retained. The tcR package was used for downstream repertoire analysis, and clonotypes were matched across fractions by CDR3 nucleotide sequence plus V segment. VDJmatch was used to annotate antigen specificity against VDJdb, with one amino acid substitution in CDR3 permitted. TCRdb reprocessed the reads and provides one entry for every CDR3 protein sequence; no DNA is given. TCRdb, rather than the study authors, made the V and J calls. The sample table on file contains 350,000 to 450,000 distinct CDR3 sequences. Roughly 5.5% of the sample is held by the ten biggest clonotypes.

To determine HCMV serostatus, a commercial ELISA kit was used to detect HCMV-specific IgG in serum. Ficoll density gradient centrifugation was used to isolate peripheral blood mononuclear cells from blood. In the case of this clonotype: Its antigen has not been determined.

The clonotype comes from a man aged 18 to 69 in good health. Material: blood T cells: a sorted CD56 or NKG2C T cell subset, CD4+ or CD8+ T cells, or bulk PBMC T cells (not recorded which). The sequence is built from TRBV7-8 and TRBJ2-5. The CDR3 in this case is CAGSLGYVLEETQYF. With all but the CDR3 taken from the reference TRBV7-8 and TRBJ2-5 genes, the full variable domain is: GAGVSQSPRYKVAKRGQDVALRCDPISGHVSLFWYQQALGQGPEFLTYFQNEAQLDKSGLPSDRFFAERPEGSVSTLKIQRTQQEDSAVYLCAGSLGYVLEETQYFGPGTRLLVL.